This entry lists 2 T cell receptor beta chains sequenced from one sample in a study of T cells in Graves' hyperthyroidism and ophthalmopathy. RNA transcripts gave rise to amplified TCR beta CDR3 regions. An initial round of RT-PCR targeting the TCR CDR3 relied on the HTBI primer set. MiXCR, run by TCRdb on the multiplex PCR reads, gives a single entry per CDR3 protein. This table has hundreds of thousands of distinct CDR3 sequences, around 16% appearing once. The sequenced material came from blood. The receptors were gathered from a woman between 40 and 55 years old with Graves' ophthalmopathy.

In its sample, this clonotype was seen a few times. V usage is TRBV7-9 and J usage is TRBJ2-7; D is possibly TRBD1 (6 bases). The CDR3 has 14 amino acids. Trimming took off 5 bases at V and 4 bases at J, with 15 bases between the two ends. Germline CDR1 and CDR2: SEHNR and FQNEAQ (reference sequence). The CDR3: CASSPRGPSYEQYF. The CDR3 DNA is TGTGCCAGCAGCCCCAGGGGCCCCTCGTACGAGCAGTACTTC.

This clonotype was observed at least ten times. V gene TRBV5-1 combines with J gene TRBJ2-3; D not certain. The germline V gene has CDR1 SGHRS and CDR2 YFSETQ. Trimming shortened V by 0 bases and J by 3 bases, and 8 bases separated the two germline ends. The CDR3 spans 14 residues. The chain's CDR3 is CASSLEGKTDTQYF. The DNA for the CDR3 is TGCGCCAGCAGCTTGGAGGGTAAGACAGATACGCAGTATTTT.